The rows below give T cell receptor beta chains drawn from one sample of a study of blood T cell repertoires in COVID-19. The table came from immunoSEQ multiplex PCR; TCRdb's copy has only in-frame clones and leaves some out. The top ten clones hold over 2.5% of a sample with about 48,000 clones, approximately 86% of them seen once. The sequenced sample was peripheral blood. The receptors here all came from a woman older than 75 with acute or convalescent COVID-19. CDR3s leave out the opening cysteine and the closing phenylalanine or tryptophan. A D gene is named only where the DNA matches it firmly. Clone size appears in some rows only: once, few, many, or a class for an expanded clone.

clone_size: .
cdr3_length: 14
v_call: TRBV5-1
d_call: .
cdr3_aa: ASSLGGQQNTGELF

clone_size: .
cdr3_length: 14
v_call: TRBV4-2
d_call: TRBD1
cdr3_aa: ASSQATGGGNQPQH

clone_size: .
cdr3_length: 11
v_call: TRBV5-4
d_call: .
cdr3_aa: ASSLWAGGEQY

clone_size: .
cdr3_length: 11
v_call: TRBV10-1
d_call: .
cdr3_aa: ASSESTRGEQY

clone_size: .
cdr3_length: 11
v_call: TRBV5-1
d_call: .
cdr3_aa: ASSSGQLYGYT

clone_size: .
cdr3_length: 14
v_call: TRBV7-9
d_call: .
cdr3_aa: ASSRASARGAYGYT

clone_size: few
cdr3_length: 13
v_call: TRBV10-2
d_call: .
cdr3_aa: ASSESKSGQLGYT

clone_size: .
cdr3_length: 12
v_call: TRBV6-4
d_call: TRBD1
cdr3_aa: ASKDWTGGGGYT

clone_size: .
cdr3_length: 10
v_call: TRBV12-3/TRBV12-4
d_call: .
cdr3_aa: ASTQRNTEAF

clone_size: .
cdr3_length: 12
v_call: TRBV5-6
d_call: .
cdr3_aa: ASSLLRTGNTIY

clone_size: .
cdr3_length: 14
v_call: TRBV19
d_call: .
cdr3_aa: ASSEYAASSGNTIY

clone_size: .
cdr3_length: 15
v_call: TRBV28
d_call: .
cdr3_aa: ASSRGSSLYSNQPQH

clone_size: .
cdr3_length: 14
v_call: TRBV3-1/TRBV3-2
d_call: TRBD1
cdr3_aa: ASSQDRTGGNQPQH

clone_size: .
cdr3_length: 15
v_call: TRBV3-1/TRBV3-2
d_call: TRBD2
cdr3_aa: ASSHLSGGTSTDTQY

clone_size: .
cdr3_length: 11
v_call: TRBV19
d_call: TRBD1
cdr3_aa: ASSPPDRPGYT

clone_size: .
cdr3_length: 12
v_call: TRBV5-1
d_call: .
cdr3_aa: ASSLRQGANVLT

clone_size: .
cdr3_length: 12
v_call: TRBV29-1
d_call: TRBD1
cdr3_aa: SVPDRGSNTEAF

clone_size: .
cdr3_length: 15
v_call: TRBV18
d_call: TRBD1
cdr3_aa: ASSSLGTGSAGNTIY

clone_size: .
cdr3_length: 11
v_call: TRBV30
d_call: TRBD1
cdr3_aa: AWLATGEGEQY

clone_size: .
cdr3_length: 15
v_call: TRBV18
d_call: .
cdr3_aa: ASSPRTETFAKNIQY

clone_size: .
cdr3_length: 12
v_call: TRBV14
d_call: .
cdr3_aa: ASSQVGVDYGYT

clone_size: .
cdr3_length: 12
v_call: TRBV7-2
d_call: TRBD1
cdr3_aa: ASSMGQGFEGYT

clone_size: .
cdr3_length: 15
v_call: TRBV5-8
d_call: .
cdr3_aa: ASSLVEAGAGADTQY

clone_size: .
cdr3_length: 15
v_call: TRBV5-1
d_call: TRBD1
cdr3_aa: ASSLNGQGANTGELF

clone_size: .
cdr3_length: 12
v_call: TRBV18
d_call: .
cdr3_aa: ASSPQGKGYEQY

clone_size: .
cdr3_length: 12
v_call: TRBV5-1
d_call: .
cdr3_aa: ASSLGGLQETQY